This T cell receptor beta chain was identified during a study of T cell changes during pregnancy in multiple sclerosis. The CDR3 sequence is 15 residues long. V was shortened by 3 bases and J by 3 bases, with 15 bases between the two germline ends. CDR1 SGHDN and CDR2 FVKESK come from the germline V gene. TCRdb keeps only in-frame clones here, not all; method: immunoSEQ multiplex PCR. Of over 60,000 clones in the sample, over 95% were seen once. The TCR was taken from a female donor with multiple sclerosis, enrolled in a pregnancy study. This material consisted of CD8+ T cells from peripheral blood mononuclear cells, taken after pregnancy. The V and J genes are TRBV14 and TRBJ2-7; possibly TRBD1 for D (6 bases). CDR3 protein: CASSHLDRGGYEQYF. CDR3 coding DNA: TGTGCCAGCAGCCACTTGGACAGAGGGGGCTACGAGCAGTACTTC.